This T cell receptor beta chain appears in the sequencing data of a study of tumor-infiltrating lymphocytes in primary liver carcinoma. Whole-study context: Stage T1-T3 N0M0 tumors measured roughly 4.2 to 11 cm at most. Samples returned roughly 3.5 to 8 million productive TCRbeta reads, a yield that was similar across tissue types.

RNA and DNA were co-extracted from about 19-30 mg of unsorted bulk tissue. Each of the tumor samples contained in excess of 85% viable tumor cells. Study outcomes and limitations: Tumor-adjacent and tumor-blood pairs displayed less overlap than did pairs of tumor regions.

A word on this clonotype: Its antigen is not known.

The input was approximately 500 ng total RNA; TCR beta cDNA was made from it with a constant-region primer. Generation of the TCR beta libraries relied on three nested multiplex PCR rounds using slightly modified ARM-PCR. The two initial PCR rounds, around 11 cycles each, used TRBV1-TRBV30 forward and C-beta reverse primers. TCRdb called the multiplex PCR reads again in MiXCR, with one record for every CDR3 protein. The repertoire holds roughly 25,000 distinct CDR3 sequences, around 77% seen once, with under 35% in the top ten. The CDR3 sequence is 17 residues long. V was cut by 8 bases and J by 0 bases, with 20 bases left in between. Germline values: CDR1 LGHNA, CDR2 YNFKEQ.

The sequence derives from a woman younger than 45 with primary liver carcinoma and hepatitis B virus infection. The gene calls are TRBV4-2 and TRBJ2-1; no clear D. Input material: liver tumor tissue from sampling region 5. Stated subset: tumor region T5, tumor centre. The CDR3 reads CASQVVSVRSSYNEQFF. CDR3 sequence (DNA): TGTGCCAGCCAAGTAGTGAGCGTCCGAAGCTCCTACAATGAGCAGTTCTTC.